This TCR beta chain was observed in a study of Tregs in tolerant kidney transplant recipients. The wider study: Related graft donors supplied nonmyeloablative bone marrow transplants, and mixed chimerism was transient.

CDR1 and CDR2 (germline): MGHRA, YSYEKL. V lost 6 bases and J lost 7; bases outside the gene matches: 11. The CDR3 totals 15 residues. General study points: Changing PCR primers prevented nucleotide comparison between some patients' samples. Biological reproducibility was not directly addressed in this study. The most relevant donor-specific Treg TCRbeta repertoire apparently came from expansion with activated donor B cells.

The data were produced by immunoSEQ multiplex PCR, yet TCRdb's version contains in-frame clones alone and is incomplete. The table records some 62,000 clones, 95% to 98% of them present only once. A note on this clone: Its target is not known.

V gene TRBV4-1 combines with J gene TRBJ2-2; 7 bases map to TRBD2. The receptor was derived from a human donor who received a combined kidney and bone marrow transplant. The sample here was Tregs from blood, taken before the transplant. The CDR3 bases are TGCGCCAGCAGACGTCGGGAGGCCCCCGACGGGGAGCTGTTTTTT. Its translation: CASRRREAPDGELFF.